The 17 T cell receptor beta chains below all came from one sample that was sequenced in a study of identical twins. TCRdb analysed the 5' RACE reads with MiXCR anew, one entry per CDR3 protein. The sample carries 600,000 to 700,000 distinct CDR3 sequences, over 20% recorded once. This sample also appeared in a second study, on T cells expressing NK-cell markers.

The sample was PBMCs. The receptor source for this set is a woman in her late teens or twenties in good health.

This clonotype was counted a few times. The chain joins TRBV12-3 or TRBV12-4 to TRBJ2-3, with a tentative D call TRBD1 (7 bases). The CDR3 extends over 15 amino acids. Trimming cost V 6 bases and J 4 bases, with 17 bases left between them. The CDR3 DNA follows: TGTGCCAGCAGCCCCCAGGGGGGAGAGGCAGATACGCAGTATTTT. Its translation is CASSPQGGEADTQYF.

This clonotype was seen a handful of times. This chain joins TRBV10-3 and TRBJ2-7; TRBD2 matches at 8 bases. Per the germline V gene, CDR1 is ENHRY and CDR2 is SYGVKD. Trimming at V came to 6 bases and at J to 0 bases, leaving 7 bases not matched to a gene. The CDR3 consists of 15 residues. As DNA, the CDR3 is TGTGCCATCAGAGAAGCGGGAGAAAGCTCCTACGAGCAGTACTTC. It is translated as CAIREAGESSYEQYF.

The V and J genes are TRBV9 and TRBJ2-1, with D perhaps TRBD1 or TRBD2 (5 bases each). There are 17 residues in the CDR3. The V end was cut by 1 base, the J end by 5 bases, with 19 bases between. Germline-derived CDR1 and CDR2 are SGDLS and YYNGEE. The CDR3 DNA is TGTGCCAGCAGCGTATGGGCGAATAGGGACGGAAACAATGAGCAGTTCTTC. Protein sequence: CASSVWANRDGNNEQFF.

The rearrangement uses TRBV12-3 or TRBV12-4 and TRBJ2-7; perhaps TRBD2 as D (5 bases). Between the trimmed V and J ends, which lost 5 bases and 3 bases, there was a span of 17 bases. This CDR3 comprises 15 residues. Here the CDR3 DNA reads TGTGCCAGCAGTCCCACCAACGAGGGAGTCTACGAGCAGTACTTC. It is translated as CASSPTNEGVYEQYF.

There are a few counts of this clonotype. J is TRBJ1-1 and V is TRBV10-3; D remains ambiguous. The CDR3 is 14 amino acids. Germline V gives CDR1 ENHRY, CDR2 SYGVKD. V was clipped by 0 bases and J by 1 base, with 6 bases between them. The CDR3, as DNA: TGTGCCATCAGTGAGTCGAGCCGGAACACTGAAGCTTTCTTT. Translation gives CAISESSRNTEAFF.

This clonotype has at least ten counts. The chain recombines TRBV6-5 with TRBJ1-1, with D tentatively TRBD1 (5 bases). Trimming stripped 1 base from V and 8 bases from J, with 8 bases between. This CDR3 region has 12 residues. CDR1 is MNHEY and CDR2 is SVGAGI in the germline V gene. CDR3 amino acids: CASSYWQGEAFF. The CDR3 DNA follows: TGTGCCAGCAGTTACTGGCAGGGCGAAGCTTTCTTT.

This clonotype was detected only a few times. This rearrangement joins TRBV20-1 to TRBJ2-5; D may be TRBD1 or TRBD2 (6 bases each). The germline V gene has CDR1 DFQATT and CDR2 SNEGSKA (reference sequence). This CDR3 has 14 residues. Trimming shortened V by 1 base and J by 5 bases, and 14 bases separated the two germline ends. CDR3 coding DNA: TGCAGTGCTAGAGTTAATGGGGGGCGGGAGACCCAGTACTTC. The encoded protein is CSARVNGGRETQYF.

V usage is TRBV5-1 and J usage is TRBJ1-4; D is uncertain. The CDR3 is 13 residues long. V was pared by 4 bases and J by 7 bases, with 11 bases between. Germline lookup yields CDR1 SGHRS and CDR2 YFSETQ. Written as DNA, the CDR3 is TGCGCCAGCAGCGCCGGCTCCAGTGAAAAACTGTTTTTT. Translated, it gives CASSAGSSEKLFF.

This clonotype was picked up a small number of times. The V and J genes are TRBV3-1 and TRBJ2-1; D call uncertain. V shed 0 bases and J shed 8 bases, with 14 bases lying between them. The CDR3 runs to 15 residues. Germline values: CDR1 LGHDT, CDR2 YNNKEL (reference sequence). The CDR3 nucleotides are TGTGCCAGCAGCCAAGATCTGGGGTTGCGTTATGAGCAGTTCTTC. Protein product: CASSQDLGLRYEQFF.

The sample holds a few counts of this clonotype. The rearrangement joins TRBV10-3 to TRBJ2-3, with 7 nucleotides matching TRBD2. The trim removed 10 bases at V and 6 bases at J, leaving 22 bases unmatched. Per the germline V gene, CDR1 is ENHRY and CDR2 is SYGVKD. This CDR3 comprises 17 residues. The CDR3 nucleotides read TGTGCCACCACGCCCCAGTTGGGAGCGGGGCTTGGGGATACGCAGTATTTT. This gives the protein CATTPQLGAGLGDTQYF.

At least ten counts were recorded for this clonotype. The genes are TRBV20-1 and TRBJ1-2; no clear D gene. This CDR3 has 11 amino acids. From germline, CDR1 is DFQATT and CDR2 SNEGSKA (reference sequence). The ends were cut back, 3 bases at V and 3 bases at J, with 5 bases in the middle. CDR3 DNA sequence: TGCAGTGCTAGTCTGGACTATGGCTACACCTTC. It encodes CSASLDYGYTF.

This clonotype was seen only a few times. The rearrangement links TRBV12-3 or TRBV12-4 to TRBJ2-7; no clear D. This CDR3 spans 14 amino acids. V gave up 5 bases and J gave up 4 bases, with 15 bases separating them. The CDR3 coding sequence is TGTGCCAGCAGTCGGGCGACATCGGTATACGAGCAGTACTTC. Protein: CASSRATSVYEQYF.

The chain uses TRBV10-3 and TRBJ1-6; D unresolved. The CDR3 runs to 14 residues. CDR1 is ENHRY and CDR2 is SYGVKD in the germline V gene. Trimming cost V 5 bases and J 7 bases, with 12 bases left between them. CDR3 sequence: CAISPGPLNSPLHF. Written as DNA, the CDR3 is TGTGCCATCAGTCCAGGACCGCTAAATTCACCCCTCCACTTT.

This clonotype was found a few times. This chain joins TRBV20-1 and TRBJ1-1; D is uncertain. The germline CDR1 and CDR2 sequences are DFQATT and SNEGSKA (reference sequence). V dropped 2 bases and J dropped 6 bases, with 16 bases sitting between them. The CDR3 length is 14 residues. CDR3 bases: TGCAGTGCTAGAAGGTCAGGAACGAGGCCTGAAGCTTTCTTT. As protein: CSARRSGTRPEAFF.

This rearrangement joins TRBV12-5 to TRBJ2-6; no clear D. Trimming stripped 6 bases from V and 0 bases from J, with 3 bases between. The CDR3 is 13 residues long. The germline V gene has CDR1 LGHNT and CDR2 FRNRAP. This CDR3 reads CASGPSGANVLTF. The CDR3 nucleotides read TGTGCTAGTGGCCCCTCTGGGGCCAACGTCCTGACTTTC.

The chain's CDR3 is CASSELWKNTEAFF. CDR3 bases: TGTGCCAGCAGTGAATTGTGGAAAAACACTGAAGCTTTCTTT. This rearrangement joins TRBV2 to TRBJ1-1; D remains unclear. V gave up 2 bases and J gave up 2 bases, with 9 bases separating them. Germline V gene sequence: CDR1 SNHLY, CDR2 FYNNEI. CDR3 size: 14 residues.

At least ten counts were recorded for this clonotype. The V call is TRBV20-1, the J call TRBJ2-5; 10 positions match TRBD1. The CDR3 sequence is 13 residues long. Germline CDR1 reads DFQATT; CDR2 reads SNEGSKA (reference sequence). With 4 bases clipped from V and 5 bases from J, the junction kept 4 bases outside the gene matches. Written as DNA, the CDR3 is TGCAGTGCTATCGGGACAGGGGTGGAGACCCAGTACTTC. It translates to CSAIGTGVETQYF.